The 10 T cell receptor beta chains below were found in one sample sequenced in a study of T-cell memory formation after mild COVID-19. TCRdb reprocessed the 5' RACE reads via MiXCR and lists one record per CDR3 protein. The sample carries 150,000 or so distinct CDR3 sequences, roughly a third recorded once. The source material was PBMCs or a T cell subset sorted from them (not recorded which). These TCRs come from an adult woman who had mild COVID-19 (a few samples of this study predate the infection). Cell type and time point are not known.

The chain combines TRBV29-1 with TRBJ2-7; tentative D call: TRBD1 (6 bases). The length of the CDR3 is 12 residues. Germline V gene data show CDR1 as SQVTM and CDR2 as ANQGSEA. With 4 bases removed from V and 1 base from J, the gap between germline ends came to 8 bases. Here the CDR3 DNA reads TGCAGCGTTGCGACAGGATCCTACGAGCAGTACTTC. This encodes CSVATGSYEQYF.

The rearrangement links TRBV20-1 to TRBJ2-3; TRBD1 might be the D (6 bases). The CDR3 extends over 13 amino acids. In germline, CDR1 is DFQATT, CDR2 SNEGSKA (reference sequence). V was cut by 8 bases and J by 7 bases, with 19 bases left in between. In DNA, the CDR3 is TGCAGTCCCAGGGACAAAACTGACTATACGCAGTATTTT. Translation: CSPRDKTDYTQYF.

In its sample, this clonotype was seen a few times. The V gene is TRBV27, the J gene TRBJ2-7, with 7 bases matching TRBD2. The CDR3 consists of 15 residues. Germline assignment: CDR1 MNHEY and CDR2 SMNVEV (reference sequence). Trimming cost V 2 bases and J 3 bases; bases outside gene matches: 7. The CDR3 protein is CASSLGGVRLYEQYF. In DNA form, the CDR3 reads TGTGCCAGCAGTTTAGGGGGGGTCCGGCTCTACGAGCAGTACTTC.

V and J are TRBV7-2 and TRBJ2-5, with 8 bases matching TRBD1. Germline V gives CDR1 SGHTA, CDR2 FQGNSA. The CDR3 has 15 residues. With V trimmed by 3 bases and J by 5 bases, 8 bases remained unmatched. The CDR3 DNA is TGTGCCAGCAGCTTTTGGACAGGGAGTAGCGAGACCCAGTACTTC. Protein: CASSFWTGSSETQYF.

The V gene is TRBV21-1, the J gene TRBJ2-5; TRBD1, the table's D call, lacks a check against the DNA. TRBV21-1 is a listed pseudogene. CDR3 size: 15 residues. CDR3 DNA: TGTGCCAGCAGCAGCGGCTGTCCGGGGGAAGAGACCCAGTACTTC. This translates into CASSSGCPGEETQYF.

The V gene is TRBV28, the J gene TRBJ1-5; the match to TRBD1 covers 7 bases. V lost 6 bases and J lost 3; bases outside the gene matches: 5. This CDR3 contains 14 residues. CDR1 MDHEN and CDR2 SYDVKM come from the germline V gene. The CDR3 sequence is CASSIQGNNQPQHF. In nucleotides, the CDR3 is TGTGCCAGCAGCATACAGGGGAACAATCAGCCCCAGCATTTT.

This clonotype showed up just a few times. The chain is built from TRBV7-6 and TRBJ1-1; no clear D. CDR1 is SGHVS, CDR2 FNYEAQ, per germline. V lost 3 bases and J 1 base, leaving 12 bases between the germline ends. CDR3 size: 15 residues. This CDR3 reads CASSLGYSGNTEAFF. The DNA of the CDR3 is TGTGCCAGCAGCTTGGGATACAGTGGGAACACTGAAGCTTTCTTT.

The rearrangement links TRBV10-3 to TRBJ2-2, with D tentatively TRBD2 (6 bases). There are 17 residues in the CDR3. Germline V gives CDR1 ENHRY, CDR2 SYGVKD. The germline V and J ends were trimmed by 4 bases and 4 bases, with 19 bases remaining between them. CDR3 protein: CAISGSSGTSSTGELFF. For the CDR3, the DNA is TGTGCCATCAGTGGTAGTAGCGGTACGAGTTCCACCGGGGAGCTGTTTTTT.

V is TRBV30 and J is TRBJ2-1; D may be TRBD2 (5 bases). The CDR3 loop spans 16 amino acids. The germline gives CDR1 GTSNPN, CDR2 SVGIG (reference sequence). With 3 bases removed from V and 2 bases from J, the gap between germline ends came to 17 bases. The CDR3 nucleotides are TGTGCCTGGAGGGATAGAGGAGGCCCCACCTACAATGAGCAGTTCTTC. Its protein is CAWRDRGGPTYNEQFF. Full variable domain (remainder filled in from reference TRBV30 and TRBJ2-1): SQTIHQWPATLVQPVGSPLSLECTVEGTSNPNLYWYRQAAGRGLQLLFYSVGIGQISSEVPQNLSASRPQDRQFILSSKKLLLSDSGFYLCAWRDRGGPTYNEQFFGPGTRLTVL.

This clonotype was picked up a small number of times. The chain combines TRBV9 with TRBJ2-7; 9 bases agree with TRBD1. V shed 2 bases and J 5 bases; nucleotides not matched to a gene: 11. The CDR3 length is 16 residues. The germline V gene has CDR1 SGDLS and CDR2 YYNGEE. As DNA, the CDR3 is TGTGCCAGCAGCGTGGGTTCCGGGACAGGGTCTGACGAGCAGTACTTC. Translation: CASSVGSGTGSDEQYF.